The clone carrying this T cell receptor (beta chain) was counted a single time. The germline V gene encodes CDR1 LNHDA and CDR2 SQIVND (reference sequence). V lost 3 bases to trimming and J lost 1 base, with 9 bases between them. This CDR3 comprises 14 residues. The entry originates in a study of OX40 agonist ivuxolimab in advanced cancers. Measured with immunoSEQ multiplex PCR; TCRdb has only the in-frame clones, and not every one. The table lists more than 65,000 clones, around four fifths of them singletons, with over 2% in the top ten. Systemic immunosuppression or autoimmune disease history was grounds to exclude patients.

This specimen was CD4+ or CD8+ T cells sorted from blood, taken in a trial of the OX40 agonist ivuxolimab. This receptor was obtained from an adult with an advanced solid tumor such as melanoma, head and neck, liver or kidney cancer. This chain joins TRBV19 and TRBJ1-1; the D is unclear. CDR3 coding DNA: TGTGCCAGTAGTATTCGGGTAGAGAACACTGAAGCTTTCTTT. Residues: CASSIRVENTEAFF.